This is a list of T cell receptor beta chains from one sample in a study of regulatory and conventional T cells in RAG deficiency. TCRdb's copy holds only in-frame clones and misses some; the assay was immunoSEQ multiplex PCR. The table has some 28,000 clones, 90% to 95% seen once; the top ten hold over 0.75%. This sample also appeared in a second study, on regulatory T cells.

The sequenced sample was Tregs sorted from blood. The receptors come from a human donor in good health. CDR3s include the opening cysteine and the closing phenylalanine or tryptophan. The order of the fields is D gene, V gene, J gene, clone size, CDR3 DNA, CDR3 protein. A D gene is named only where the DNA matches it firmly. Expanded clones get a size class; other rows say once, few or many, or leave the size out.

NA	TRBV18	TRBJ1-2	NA	TGTGCCAGCTCACCGAAAAATGGGATGAATGGCTACACCTTC	CASSPKNGMNGYTF
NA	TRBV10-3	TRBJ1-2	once	TGTGCCATCAGTGATCAGGGAGGGGGGGACTATGGCTACACCTTC	CAISDQGGGDYGYTF
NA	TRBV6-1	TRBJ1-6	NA	TGTGCCAGCAGTCGCACAGGGACAAATAATTCACCCCTCCACTTT	CASSRTGTNNSPLHF
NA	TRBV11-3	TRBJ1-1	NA	TGTGCCAGCAGCTTAGTAGGCGGGAGTGAAGCTTTCTTT	CASSLVGGSEAFF
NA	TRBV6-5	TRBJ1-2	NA	TGTGCCAGCAGTTACTCGGGACCCCTTCAAGGGAGAGGCTACACCTTC	CASSYSGPLQGRGYTF
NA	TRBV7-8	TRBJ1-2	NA	TGTGCCAGCAGCTTATTTCGGGGCAAATCGTATGGCTACACCTTC	CASSLFRGKSYGYTF
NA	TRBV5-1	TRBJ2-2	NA	TGCGCCAGCAGCTATTTCGGTCCGACCGGGGAGCTGTTTTTT	CASSYFGPTGELFF
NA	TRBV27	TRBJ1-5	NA	TGTGCCAGCAGACAGGACGGTTTTAGCAATCAGCCCCAGCATTTT	CASRQDGFSNQPQHF
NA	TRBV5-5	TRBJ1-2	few	TGTGCCAGCAGCTTGTTGATTGGGGACCACTATGGCTACACCTTC	CASSLLIGDHYGYTF
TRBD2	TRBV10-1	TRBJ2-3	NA	TGCGCCAGAGGACTAGAGGGGCTGACAGATACGCAGTATTTT	CARGLEGLTDTQYF
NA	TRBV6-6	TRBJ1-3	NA	TGTGCCAGCAGTTACTCGGGGACCCCAAACACCATATATTTT	CASSYSGTPNTIYF
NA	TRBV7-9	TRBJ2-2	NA	TGTGCCAGCAGCTCCCCCGGGGAGCTGTTTTTT	CASSSPGELFF
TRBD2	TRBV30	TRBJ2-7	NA	TGTGCCTGGAGTCGTCTTCGGGGGGGCCACGAGCAGTACTTC	CAWSRLRGGHEQYF
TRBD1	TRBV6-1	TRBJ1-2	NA	TGTGCCAGCAGTGAGGGACAGGGCTTAAGCTACACCTTC	CASSEGQGLSYTF
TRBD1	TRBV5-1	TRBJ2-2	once	TGCGCCAGCAGCTTTGGTCCGGGGACAGCGAACACCGGGGAGCTGTTTTTT	CASSFGPGTANTGELFF
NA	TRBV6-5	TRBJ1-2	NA	TGTGCCAGCAGTCGACAGCAGGTTAACTATGGCTACACCTTC	CASSRQQVNYGYTF
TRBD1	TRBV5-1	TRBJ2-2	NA	TGCGCCAGCAGCCCAGCCCAGTCAGGGGGCTCGTCCGGCGGGGAGCTGTTTTTT	CASSPAQSGGSSGGELFF
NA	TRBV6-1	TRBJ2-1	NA	TGTGCCAGCACCTACTATGAGCAGTTCTTC	CASTYYEQFF
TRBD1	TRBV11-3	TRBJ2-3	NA	TGTGCCAGCAGCGTCCGGACAGGGGATACGCAGTATTTT	CASSVRTGDTQYF
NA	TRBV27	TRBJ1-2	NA	TGTGCCAGCAGTTCCATATCCTCGGGACGGACTAACTATGGCTACACCTTC	CASSSISSGRTNYGYTF
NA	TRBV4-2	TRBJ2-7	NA	TGTGCCAGCAGCCAAGGGGACGGGTCTCGGGAGCAGTACTTC	CASSQGDGSREQYF
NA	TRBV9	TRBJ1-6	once	TGTGCCAGCAGCGCAAGTCTGGATTCACCCCTCCACTTT	CASSASLDSPLHF
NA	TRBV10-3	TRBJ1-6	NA	TGTGCCATCCGGGACCGAGATAATTCACCCCTCCACTTT	CAIRDRDNSPLHF
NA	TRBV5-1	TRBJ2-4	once	TGCGCCAGCACCCGGGGCGGGGAAAACATTCAGTACTTC	CASTRGGENIQYF
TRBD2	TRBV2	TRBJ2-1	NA	TGTGCCAGCCGGAGACTAGCGGCCTTCGCGATCTACAATGAGCAGTTCTTC	CASRRLAAFAIYNEQFF
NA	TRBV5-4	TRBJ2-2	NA	TGTGCCAGCAGCTTGTCTACGACTAACACCGGGGAGCTGTTTTTT	CASSLSTTNTGELFF
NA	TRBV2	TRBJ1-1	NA	TGTGCCAGCAGTGGATTACTGAACACTGAAGCTTTCTTT	CASSGLLNTEAFF
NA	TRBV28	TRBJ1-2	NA	TGTGCCAGCAGTTTAGTCAGGACACGATATGGCTACACCTTC	CASSLVRTRYGYTF
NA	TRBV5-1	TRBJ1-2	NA	TGCGCCAGCAGCCCGGAATGGGGTCGCGGCTACACCTTC	CASSPEWGRGYTF
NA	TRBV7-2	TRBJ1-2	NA	TGTGCCAGCAGCTACCCGACACCAATACTGTATGGCTACACCTTC	CASSYPTPILYGYTF
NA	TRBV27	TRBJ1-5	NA	TGTGCCAGCAGTCTATTATTTAGTCAGCCCCAGCATTTT	CASSLLFSQPQHF
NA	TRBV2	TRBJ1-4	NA	TGTGCCAGCAGCGCAGAGGGTTCAGAAAAACTGTTTTTT	CASSAEGSEKLFF
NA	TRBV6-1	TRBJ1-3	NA	TGTGCCAGCAGTGCCATCAGACAGATCTCTGGAAACACCATATATTTT	CASSAIRQISGNTIYF
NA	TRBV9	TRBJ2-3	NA	TGTGCCAGCAGCCCCCGGACTAGCACAGATACGCAGTATTTT	CASSPRTSTDTQYF
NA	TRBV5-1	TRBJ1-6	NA	TGCGCCAGCAGCGTAGGGTCGGGATCACCCCTCCACTTT	CASSVGSGSPLHF
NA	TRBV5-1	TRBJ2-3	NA	TGCGCCAGCAGCTTCCCGAGGGTGGGTAGCACAGATACGCAGTATTTT	CASSFPRVGSTDTQYF
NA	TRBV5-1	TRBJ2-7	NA	TGCGCCAGCAGCTCGAGCGACTACGAGCAGTACTTC	CASSSSDYEQYF
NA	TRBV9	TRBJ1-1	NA	TGTGCCAGCAGCGTATCCGGGCCGGACAAAGCTTTCTTT	CASSVSGPDKAFF
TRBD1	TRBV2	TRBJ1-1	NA	TGTGCCAGCAGCGACAGGGCTGGGAACACTGAAGCTTTCTTT	CASSDRAGNTEAFF
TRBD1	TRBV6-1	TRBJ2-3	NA	TGTGCCAGCAGTGAACTACAGGGGGAGTCGCAGTATTTT	CASSELQGESQYF
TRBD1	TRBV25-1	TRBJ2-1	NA	TGTGCCAGCAGTGACTTTCTTAGAGGGGGCGAGCAGTTCTTC	CASSDFLRGGEQFF
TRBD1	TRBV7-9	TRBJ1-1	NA	TGTGCCAGCAGCTTAGGACAGGGCACTATGAACACTGAAGCTTTCTTT	CASSLGQGTMNTEAFF
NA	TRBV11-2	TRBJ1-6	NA	TGTGCCAGCAGCCTCACTGTTTTACGTTCACCCCTCCACTTT	CASSLTVLRSPLHF
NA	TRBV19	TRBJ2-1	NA	TGTGCCAGTAGTCTGAAGCGGTCTTTGGGGGAGCAGTTCTTC	CASSLKRSLGEQFF
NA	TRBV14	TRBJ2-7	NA	TGTGCCAGCAGCCACCGGACACTAGCCTACGAGCAGTACTTC	CASSHRTLAYEQYF
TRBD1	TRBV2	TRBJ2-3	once	TGTGCCAGCAGTGTCCCCGGGACAGGGGGGACAGATACGCAGTATTTT	CASSVPGTGGTDTQYF
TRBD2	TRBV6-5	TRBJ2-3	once	TGTGCCAGCAGTTACTTAGCGGGGGGGCCGCCAGATACGCAGTATTTT	CASSYLAGGPPDTQYF
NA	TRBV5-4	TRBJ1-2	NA	TGTGCCAGCAGCCCGGACTGGGAGGGCTATGGCTACACCTTC	CASSPDWEGYGYTF
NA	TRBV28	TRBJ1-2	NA	TGTGCCAGCAGTTTTCGGTTAGGGTTCGGGGCTAACTATGGCTACACCTTC	CASSFRLGFGANYGYTF
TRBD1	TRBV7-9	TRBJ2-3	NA	TGTGCCAGCAGCTTAGGGTTATACAGGGGAGGCACAGATACGCAGTATTTT	CASSLGLYRGGTDTQYF
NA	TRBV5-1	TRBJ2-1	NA	TGCGCCAGCAGCTTGGTGTTCAGGCCAGCCGGGAATGAGCAGTTCTTC	CASSLVFRPAGNEQFF
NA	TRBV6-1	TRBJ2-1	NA	TGTGCCAGCAAAACCCGGGCGGCCTCCTACAATGAGCAGTTCTTC	CASKTRAASYNEQFF
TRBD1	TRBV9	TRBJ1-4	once	TGTGCCAGCAGCGCGGGACAGTTTAATGAAAAACTGTTTTTT	CASSAGQFNEKLFF
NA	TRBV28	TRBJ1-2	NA	TGTGCCAGCGCCCAGGCACCCCGCTATGGCTACACCTTC	CASAQAPRYGYTF
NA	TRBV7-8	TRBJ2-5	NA	TGTGCCAGCAGCCGCGGACAGCAAGAGACCCAGTACTTC	CASSRGQQETQYF